The 14 T cell receptor beta chains given below trace back to one sample, sequenced in a study of control samples from healthy donors and cancer patients. Sequencing used immunoSEQ multiplex PCR; TCRdb keeps in-frame clones, though not all of them. The table records some 120,000 clones, about 94% of them present only once. The sequenced sample consisted of blood. Receptors originate from a young man in good health.

The V gene is TRBV11-2, the J gene TRBJ2-3; no clear D. The germline V and J ends were trimmed by 4 bases and 4 bases, with 15 bases remaining between them. The CDR3 consists of 15 residues. The germline gives CDR1 SGHAT, CDR2 FQNNGV. CDR3 protein: CASSSQAQGSDTQYF. DNA of the CDR3: TGTGCCAGCAGCTCCCAGGCCCAAGGCTCAGATACGCAGTATTTT.

The chain combines TRBV27 with TRBJ1-2; tentatively, D is TRBD1 (5 bases). The CDR3 runs to 13 residues. Germline V lookup: CDR1 MNHEY, CDR2 SMNVEV (reference sequence). Between the trimmed V and J ends, which lost 4 bases and 5 bases, there was a span of 11 bases. This chain's CDR3 is CASSSDRNYGYTF. For the CDR3, the DNA is TGTGCCAGCAGTTCTGACAGAAATTATGGCTACACCTTC.

V is TRBV2 and J is TRBJ1-5; 7 nucleotides line up with TRBD1. The CDR3 consists of 15 residues. With 1 base clipped from V and 5 bases from J, the junction kept 5 bases outside the gene matches. Germline assignment: CDR1 SNHLY and CDR2 FYNNEI. DNA of the CDR3: TGTGCCAGCAGTGAAGGGACAGGCGTTGATCAGCCCCAGCATTTT. Encoded protein: CASSEGTGVDQPQHF. Drawing the rest from reference TRBV2 and TRBJ1-5, the complete variable domain is EPEVTQTPSHQVTQMGQEVILRCVPISNHLYFYWYRQILGQKVEFLVSFYNNEISEKSEIFDDQFSVERPDGSNFTLKIRSTKLEDSAMYFCASSEGTGVDQPQHFGDGTRLSIL.

The rearrangement links TRBV18 to TRBJ1-4; unclear D gene. V dropped 4 bases and J dropped 8 bases, with 11 bases sitting between them. Germline-derived CDR1 and CDR2 are KGHSH and LQKENI. This CDR3 has 13 amino acids. The CDR3 spells CASSRSTGEKLFF. The DNA of the CDR3 is TGTGCCAGCTCACGGTCGACGGGAGAAAAACTGTTTTTT.

This rearrangement joins TRBV18 to TRBJ1-1, with TRBD1 as a possible D gene (5 bases). Deletions cut 1 base from V and 1 base from J, with 13 bases between. Germline values: CDR1 KGHSH, CDR2 LQKENI. CDR3 size: 16 residues. The CDR3 loop reads CASSPRIPGQNTEAFF. The CDR3, as DNA: TGTGCCAGCTCACCACGGATTCCAGGGCAGAACACTGAAGCTTTCTTT.

This chain joins TRBV24-1 and TRBJ2-3; possibly TRBD1 or TRBD2 for D (7 bases each). Germline values: CDR1 KGHDR, CDR2 SFDVKD. CDR3 length: 18 amino acids. Trimming cost V 9 bases and J 0 bases, with 24 bases left between them. The CDR3 nucleotides read TGTGCCACCGGCCAAGGGGGCCTAGCGGCCATAAGCACAGATACGCAGTATTTT. Translating it yields CATGQGGLAAISTDTQYF.

The gene calls are TRBV7-9 and TRBJ2-4, with TRBD1 matching 9 bases. V trimming: 1 base; J trimming: 1 base; junction bases outside the gene matches: 5. The CDR3 has 17 residues. Germline V gene sequence: CDR1 SEHNR, CDR2 FQNEAQ (reference sequence). The CDR3 region has the DNA TGTGCCAGCAGCTTAGGAACCACAGGGGGCGCCAAAAACATTCAGTACTTC. This translates into CASSLGTTGGAKNIQYF.

The genes are TRBV3-1 (or the pseudogene TRBV3-2) and TRBJ1-3; TRBD1 agrees at 7 bases. CDR1 LGHDT and CDR2 YNNKEL come from the germline V gene (reference sequence). J was trimmed by 0 bases and V by 3 bases; bases with no gene match: 8. This CDR3 comprises 17 residues. The CDR3 region is CASSHMIGGNSGNTIYF. As DNA, the CDR3 is TGTGCCAGCAGCCATATGATAGGGGGCAACTCTGGAAACACCATATATTTT.

The chain combines TRBV5-1 with TRBJ1-6; TRBD1 matches at 8 bases. This CDR3 contains 12 residues. CDR1 and CDR2 (germline): SGHRS, YFSETQ. The trim removed 2 bases at V and 14 bases at J, leaving 3 bases unmatched. The CDR3 DNA sequence: TGCGCCAGCAGCTTAACAGGGGGGACCCTCCACTTT. Amino acid sequence: CASSLTGGTLHF.

V gene TRBV5-1 combines with J gene TRBJ2-3; 9 bases are a match to TRBD1. CDR1 and CDR2 (germline): SGHRS, YFSETQ. This CDR3 comprises 15 residues. The V segment lost 4 bases and the J segment 1 base; nucleotides outside the gene matches: 4. CDR3 loop: CASSIQGAGTDTQYF. Here the CDR3 DNA reads TGCGCCAGCAGCATACAGGGGGCGGGCACAGATACGCAGTATTTT.

This sequence joins TRBV7-8 and TRBJ1-1; D is undetermined. Between the trimmed V and J ends, which lost 6 bases and 4 bases, there was a span of 12 bases. CDR3 size: 13 residues. CDR1 is SGHVS, CDR2 FQNEAQ, per germline. The CDR3 here is CASRYNGLTEAFF. DNA of the CDR3: TGTGCCAGCAGATATAACGGACTCACTGAAGCTTTCTTT. Variable domain in full (rest from reference TRBV7-8 and TRBJ1-1): GAGVSQSPRYKVAKRGQDVALRCDPISGHVSLFWYQQALGQGPEFLTYFQNEAQLDKSGLPSDRFFAERPEGSVSTLKIQRTQQEDSAVYLCASRYNGLTEAFFGQGTRLTVV.

A single count supports this clone. V usage is TRBV5-6 and J usage is TRBJ1-2, with D uncertain. In germline, CDR1 is SGHDT, CDR2 YYEEEE. This CDR3 is built from 16 residues. V was shortened by 2 bases and J by 2 bases, with 16 bases between the two germline ends. The CDR3: CASSFRGHLRNYGYTF. Here the CDR3 DNA reads TGTGCCAGCAGCTTCAGAGGCCACCTTAGGAACTATGGCTACACCTTC.

The chain couples TRBV7-6 to TRBJ2-2; D is possibly TRBD1 (6 bases). CDR3 length: 16 amino acids. Looked up from germline, CDR1 is SGHVS and CDR2 is FNYEAQ. The V gene lost 5 bases and the J gene lost 5 bases, with 18 bases spanning the gap. CDR3 amino acids: CASSPWGQVKTGELFF. Here the CDR3 DNA reads TGTGCCAGCAGCCCATGGGGGCAGGTCAAAACCGGGGAGCTGTTTTTT.

V usage is TRBV10-3 and J usage is TRBJ1-1, with 7 bases identical to TRBD1. This CDR3 region has 14 residues. V gave up 10 bases and J gave up 5 bases; unmatched junction bases: 13. Germline assignment: CDR1 ENHRY and CDR2 SYGVKD. The CDR3, as DNA: TGTGCCACGTATCGGGACAGTCTGGGGACTGAAGCTTTCTTT. Protein: CATYRDSLGTEAFF.